The clone carrying this T cell receptor beta chain occurred once. The antigen remains unidentified. This entry belongs to a study of graft-versus-host responses after intestinal transplantation. Method: immunoSEQ multiplex PCR; TCRdb's copy keeps in-frame clones and lacks some. The repertoire holds 85,000 to 100,000 clones, around 92% seen once, with over 0.06% in the top ten. The CDR3 spans 16 residues. Germline CDR1 is SGHTA and CDR2 is FQGNSA. Trimming took 5 bases from V and 0 from J; bases not matched to a gene: 7. The receptor was derived from a human donor who was the organ donor for an intestinal transplant. The chain links TRBV7-2 to TRBJ1-5, with 7 bases aligning to TRBD1. The starting material was unstimulated CD8+ T cells sorted from spleen or lymph node cells, obtained before transplant. This CDR3 is CASSRDSVYSNQPQHF. The CDR3 DNA is TGTGCCAGCAGCAGGGACAGCGTTTATAGCAATCAGCCCCAGCATTTT.